This T cell receptor beta chain was profiled in a study of Graves' ophthalmopathy and Graves' hyperthyroidism. Study summary: The study drew peripheral blood at initial diagnosis, before any treatment. Study conclusions and caveats: A majority of expanded thyroid clonotypes exceeding 0.001 frequency were likewise present in blood.

Amplified TCR beta CDR3 regions were obtained using RNA transcripts as template. The authors performed first-round RT-PCR with HTBI primers and then a second-round multiplex PCR. TCRdb itself ran the multiplex PCR reads through MiXCR, one entry per CDR3 protein. There are about 400,000 distinct CDR3 sequences in the sample; approximately 20% occur only once, and about 1.6% lies in the top ten. Other autoimmune diseases, uncontrolled infections, pregnancy or lactation led to the exclusion of patients. V lost 8 bases to trimming and J lost 3 bases, with 10 bases between them. The CDR3 contains 12 residues. Germline values: CDR1 MNHNS, CDR2 SASEGT. Comments on this clonotype: Its specificity is not known.

The chain links TRBV6-1 to TRBJ1-2; D is ambiguous. What was sequenced was peripheral blood. The sequence came from a young woman with Graves' ophthalmopathy. The CDR3 DNA is TGTGCCAGCGCTCTGGCCCACTATGGCTACACCTTC. Protein product: CASALAHYGYTF.